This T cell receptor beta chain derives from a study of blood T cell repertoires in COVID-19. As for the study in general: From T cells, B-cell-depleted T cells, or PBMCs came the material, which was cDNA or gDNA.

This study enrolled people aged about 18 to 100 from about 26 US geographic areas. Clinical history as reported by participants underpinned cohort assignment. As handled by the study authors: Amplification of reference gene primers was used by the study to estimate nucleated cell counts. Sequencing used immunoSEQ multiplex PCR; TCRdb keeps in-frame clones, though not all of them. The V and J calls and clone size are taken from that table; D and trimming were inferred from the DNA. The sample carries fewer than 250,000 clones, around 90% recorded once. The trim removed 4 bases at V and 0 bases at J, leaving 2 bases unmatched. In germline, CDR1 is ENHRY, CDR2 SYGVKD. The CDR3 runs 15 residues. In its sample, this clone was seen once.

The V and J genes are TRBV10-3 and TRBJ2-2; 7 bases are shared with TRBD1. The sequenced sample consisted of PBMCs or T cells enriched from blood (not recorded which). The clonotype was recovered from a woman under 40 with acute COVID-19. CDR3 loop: CAISGQGTNTGELFF. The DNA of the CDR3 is TGTGCCATCAGTGGACAGGGAACGAACACCGGGGAGCTGTTTTTT.